This entry is about one T cell receptor (beta chain). Its antigen is as yet unknown. PCR used 60 Vbeta primers and 13 Jbeta primers. The method was immunoSEQ multiplex PCR; TCRdb's version includes in-frame clones alone and lacks a portion of them. The sample lists under 250,000 clones; around 76% were seen once. This sample is part of a study of cytomegalovirus exposure and HLA in healthy donors. Study as a whole: Earlier work reported 95 million to 130 million unique TCR beta sequences from 150 million to 200 million T cells. HLA-typed donors were the source of 82 million or so unique TCRs, which an early data release held.

Losses at the gene ends were 5 bases for V and 4 bases for J; bases not matched to a gene: 3. The CDR3 has 13 amino acids. Per the germline V gene, CDR1 is LGHNT and CDR2 is FRNRAP. Overall study findings and caveats: Sequencing artifact likely explains a cluster of highly shared sequence variants.

Input material: PBMCs. This receptor was taken from a young man in good health and CMV-seronegative. The chain links TRBV12-5 to TRBJ1-1; 8 nucleotides agree with TRBD1. CDR3 sequence reads: CASGTTGGTEAFF. CDR3 sequence (DNA): TGTGCTAGTGGTACCACAGGGGGCACTGAAGCTTTCTTT.